These T cell receptor beta chains were read from a single sample in a study of blood T cell repertoires in COVID-19. Clones were sequenced by immunoSEQ multiplex PCR, and TCRdb holds only the in-frame ones, with some missing. The sample shows nearly 15,000 clones, under 85% of them seen only once. The sample consisted of peripheral blood. The source is a man aged 55-75 years with acute or convalescent COVID-19. Both conserved end residues are part of each CDR3. The D gene is left open where the match is weak. Clone size is given for some rows only: seen once, a few or many times, or a class if the clone is expanded.

abundance | j_gene | d_gene | v_gene | CDR3nt | CDR3aa
NA | TRBJ2-1 | NA | TRBV4-1 | TGCGCCAGCAGCCAGGGGGCTAGCATAAATGAGCAGTTCTTC | CASSQGASINEQFF
once | TRBJ2-3 | TRBD1 | TRBV29-1 | TGCAGCGCCCGGCAGGGGGGCACAGATACGCAGTATTTT | CSARQGGTDTQYF
NA | TRBJ2-7 | TRBD2 | TRBV5-3 | TGTGCCAGAAGCTTGGTACTACTAGCGGGATACCACGAGCAGTACTTC | CARSLVLLAGYHEQYF
NA | TRBJ2-5 | NA | TRBV5-1 | TGCGCCAGCAGCTTGGATGCCTACCCAGAGACCCAGTACTTC | CASSLDAYPETQYF
medium-sized | TRBJ1-5 | NA | TRBV27 | TGTGCCAGCAGTTCGACATACAGGGCTCCCCAGCATTTT | CASSSTYRAPQHF
NA | TRBJ2-4 | NA | TRBV7-9 | TGTGCCAGCAGCTTAGCCTCAGCCAAAAACATTCAGTACTTC | CASSLASAKNIQYF
NA | TRBJ1-1 | NA | TRBV11-2 | TGTGCCAGCAGCTTAGATAGATCCAGGGAAGCTTTCTTT | CASSLDRSREAFF
NA | TRBJ2-1 | NA | TRBV7-2 | TGTGCCAGCAGCCCCCATCGGGACAATGAGCAGTTCTTC | CASSPHRDNEQFF
NA | TRBJ2-2 | TRBD1 | TRBV12-5 | TGTGCTAGTGCCCGGGCCAGCCTAGGACAGGCGACAGACACCGGGGAGCTGTTTTTT | CASARASLGQATDTGELFF
NA | TRBJ2-1 | NA | TRBV5-1 | TGCGCCAGCAGCTTTCGCAATGAGCAGTTCTTC | CASSFRNEQFF
NA | TRBJ1-2 | NA | TRBV20-1 | TGCAGTGCTCACAGCCTCTATGGCTACACCTTC | CSAHSLYGYTF
NA | TRBJ1-6 | NA | TRBV4-2 | TGTGCCAGCAGCCAAGGTCAAAATTCACCCCTCCACTTT | CASSQGQNSPLHF
few | TRBJ1-1 | NA | TRBV19 | TGTGCCAGTAGTATAGTGGGGCCCCGCCAGGGGAATTTCGCCAACACTGAAGCTTTCTTT | CASSIVGPRQGNFANTEAFF
NA | TRBJ1-5 | TRBD1 | TRBV19 | TGTGCCAGTAGTATCGGGACAGCGAGCAATCAGCCCCAGCATTTT | CASSIGTASNQPQHF
NA | TRBJ2-7 | NA | TRBV2 | TGTGCCAGCAGTGTGATGGGGAGCTACGAGCAGTACTTC | CASSVMGSYEQYF
NA | TRBJ1-1 | TRBD1 | TRBV9 | TGTGCCAGCAGCTCACGACAGGGCACTGAAGCTTTCTTT | CASSSRQGTEAFF
NA | TRBJ2-1 | NA | TRBV4-1 | TGCGCCAGCAGCCAAGATTGGTTTGCGTTGAATGAGCAGTTCTTC | CASSQDWFALNEQFF
few | TRBJ1-3 | TRBD1 | TRBV5-1 | TGCGCCAGCAGCTTGATGGGATCCGGGACAGGCGCTTCTGGAAACACCATATATTTT | CASSLMGSGTGASGNTIYF
NA | TRBJ1-2 | NA | TRBV6-6 | TGTGCCAGCAGTTACTCGGCAGGGTGGTTGGAGGGCTACACCTTC | CASSYSAGWLEGYTF
NA | TRBJ1-1 | TRBD1 | TRBV5-6 | TGTGCCAGCAGCTCAGACAGGGGACCGGGAGCTTTCTTT | CASSSDRGPGAFF
NA | TRBJ2-3 | NA | TRBV2 | TGTGCCAGCATACCGGGACTTTACACAGATACGCAGTATTTT | CASIPGLYTDTQYF
NA | TRBJ2-3 | TRBD1 | TRBV7-2 | TGTGCCAGCAGCAGGACCCGACAGGGTGGTTTCACAGATACGCAGTATTTT | CASSRTRQGGFTDTQYF
once | TRBJ1-6 | NA | TRBV2 | TGTGCCAGCAGTGAATCAGGGAACGCCAATTCACCCCTCCACTTT | CASSESGNANSPLHF
NA | TRBJ2-1 | TRBD2 | TRBV5-4 | TGTGCCAGCAGCTTTACTAGCGGGAACCCCTACAATGAGCAGTTCTTC | CASSFTSGNPYNEQFF
NA | TRBJ1-5 | NA | TRBV7-8 | TGTGCCAGCAGCTTACAGGGGAAGGGCAATCAGCCCCAGCATTTT | CASSLQGKGNQPQHF